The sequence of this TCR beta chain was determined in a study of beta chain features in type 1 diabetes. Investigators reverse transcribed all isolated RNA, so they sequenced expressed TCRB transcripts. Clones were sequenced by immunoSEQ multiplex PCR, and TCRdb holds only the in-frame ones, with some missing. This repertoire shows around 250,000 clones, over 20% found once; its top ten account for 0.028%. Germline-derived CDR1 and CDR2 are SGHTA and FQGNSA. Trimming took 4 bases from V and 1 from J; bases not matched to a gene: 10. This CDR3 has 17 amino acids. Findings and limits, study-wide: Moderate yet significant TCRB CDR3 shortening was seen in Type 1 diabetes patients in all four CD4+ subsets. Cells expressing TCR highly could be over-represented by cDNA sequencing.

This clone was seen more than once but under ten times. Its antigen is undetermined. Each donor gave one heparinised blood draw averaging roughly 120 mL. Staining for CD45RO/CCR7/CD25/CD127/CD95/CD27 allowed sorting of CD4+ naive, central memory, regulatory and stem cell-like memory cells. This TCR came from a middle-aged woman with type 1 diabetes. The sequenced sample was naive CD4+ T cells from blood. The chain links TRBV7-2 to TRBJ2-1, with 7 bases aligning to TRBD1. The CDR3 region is CASSSRRGQSSYNEQFF. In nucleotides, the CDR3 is TGTGCCAGCAGCTCACGTAGGGGGCAGAGTTCCTACAATGAGCAGTTCTTC.